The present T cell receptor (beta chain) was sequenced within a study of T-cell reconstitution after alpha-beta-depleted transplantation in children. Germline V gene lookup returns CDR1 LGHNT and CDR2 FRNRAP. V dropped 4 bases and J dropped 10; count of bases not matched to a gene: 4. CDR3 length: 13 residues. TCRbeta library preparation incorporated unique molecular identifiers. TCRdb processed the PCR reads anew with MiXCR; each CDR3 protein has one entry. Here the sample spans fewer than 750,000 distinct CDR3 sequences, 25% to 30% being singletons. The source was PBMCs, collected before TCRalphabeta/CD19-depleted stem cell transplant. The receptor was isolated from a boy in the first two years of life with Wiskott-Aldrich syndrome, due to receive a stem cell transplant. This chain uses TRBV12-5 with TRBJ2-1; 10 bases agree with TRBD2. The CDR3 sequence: CASGSIAGGEQFF. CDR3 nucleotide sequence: TGTGCTAGTGGTTCTATAGCGGGAGGAGAGCAGTTCTTC.